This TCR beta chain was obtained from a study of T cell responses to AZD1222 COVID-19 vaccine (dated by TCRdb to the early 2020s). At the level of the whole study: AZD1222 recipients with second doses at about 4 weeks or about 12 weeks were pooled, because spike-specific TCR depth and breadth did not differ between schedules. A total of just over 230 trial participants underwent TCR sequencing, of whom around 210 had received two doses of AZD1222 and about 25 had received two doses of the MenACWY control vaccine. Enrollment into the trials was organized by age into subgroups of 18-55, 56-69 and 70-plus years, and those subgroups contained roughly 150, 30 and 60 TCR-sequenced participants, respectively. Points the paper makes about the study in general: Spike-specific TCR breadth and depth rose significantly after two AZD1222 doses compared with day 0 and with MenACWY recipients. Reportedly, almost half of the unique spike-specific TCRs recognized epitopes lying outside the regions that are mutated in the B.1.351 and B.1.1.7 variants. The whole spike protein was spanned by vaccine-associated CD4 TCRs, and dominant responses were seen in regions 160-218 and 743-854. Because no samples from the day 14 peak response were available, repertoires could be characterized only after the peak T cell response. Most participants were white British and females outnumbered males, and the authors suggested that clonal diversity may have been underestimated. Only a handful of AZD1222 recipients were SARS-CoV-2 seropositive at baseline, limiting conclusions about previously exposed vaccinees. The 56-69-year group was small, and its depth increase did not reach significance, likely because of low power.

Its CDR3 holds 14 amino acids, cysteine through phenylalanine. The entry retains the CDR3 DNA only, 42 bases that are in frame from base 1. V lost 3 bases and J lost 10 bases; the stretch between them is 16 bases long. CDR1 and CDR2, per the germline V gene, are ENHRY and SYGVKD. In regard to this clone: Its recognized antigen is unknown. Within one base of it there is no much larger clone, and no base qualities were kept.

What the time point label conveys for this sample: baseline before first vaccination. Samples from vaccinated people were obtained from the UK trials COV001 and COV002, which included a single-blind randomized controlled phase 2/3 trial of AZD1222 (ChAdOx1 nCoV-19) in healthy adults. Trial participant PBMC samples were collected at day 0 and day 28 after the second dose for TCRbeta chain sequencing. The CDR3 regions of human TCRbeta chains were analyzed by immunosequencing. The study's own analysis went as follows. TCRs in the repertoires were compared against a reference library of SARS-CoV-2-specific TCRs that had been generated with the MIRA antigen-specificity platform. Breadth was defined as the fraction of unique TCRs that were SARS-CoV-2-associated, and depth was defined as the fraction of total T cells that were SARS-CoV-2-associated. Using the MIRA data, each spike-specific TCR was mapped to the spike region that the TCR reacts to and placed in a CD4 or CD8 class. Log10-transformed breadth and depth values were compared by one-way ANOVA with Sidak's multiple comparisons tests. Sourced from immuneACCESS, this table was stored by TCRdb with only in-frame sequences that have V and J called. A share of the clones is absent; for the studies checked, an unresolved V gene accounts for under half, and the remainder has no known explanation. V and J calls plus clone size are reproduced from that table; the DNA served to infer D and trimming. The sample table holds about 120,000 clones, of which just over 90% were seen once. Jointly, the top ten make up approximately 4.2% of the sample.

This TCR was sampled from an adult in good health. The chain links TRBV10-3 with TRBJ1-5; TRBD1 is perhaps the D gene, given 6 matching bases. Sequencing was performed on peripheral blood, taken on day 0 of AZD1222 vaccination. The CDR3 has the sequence CAISEPGTSSPQHF. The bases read TGTGCCATCAGTGAACCCGGGACATCTAGCCCCCAGCATTTT.